By its share, the clone carrying this T cell receptor beta chain is medium-sized (0.01 to 0.1%). cDNA serving as the sequencing template came from extracted, reverse transcribed RNA. Data came from immunoSEQ multiplex PCR; TCRdb stores just in-frame clones and leaves some out. The sample yields about 190,000 clones, over 55% seen once. This entry is derived from a study of CD8+ T cells in alopecia areata. Study-level background: Tofacitinib was taken orally by treated patients, and the dose was 5 to 10 mg twice daily.

Sample treatment: oral pan-JAK inhibitor, 5-10 mg twice daily. This CDR3 comprises 14 residues. V gave up 3 bases and J gave up 2 bases; unmatched junction bases: 1. CDR1 is SGDLS and CDR2 is YYNGEE in the germline V gene. The sequence derives from a human donor with alopecia areata. The sequencing used CD4+ T cells sorted from blood, collected at week 24, from a patient treated with tofacitinib. The chain combines TRBV9 with TRBJ1-4; 7 positions agree with TRBD1. CDR3 coding DNA: TGTGCCAGCAGCGCGACAGGGACTAATGAAAAACTGTTTTTT. Encoded protein: CASSATGTNEKLFF.